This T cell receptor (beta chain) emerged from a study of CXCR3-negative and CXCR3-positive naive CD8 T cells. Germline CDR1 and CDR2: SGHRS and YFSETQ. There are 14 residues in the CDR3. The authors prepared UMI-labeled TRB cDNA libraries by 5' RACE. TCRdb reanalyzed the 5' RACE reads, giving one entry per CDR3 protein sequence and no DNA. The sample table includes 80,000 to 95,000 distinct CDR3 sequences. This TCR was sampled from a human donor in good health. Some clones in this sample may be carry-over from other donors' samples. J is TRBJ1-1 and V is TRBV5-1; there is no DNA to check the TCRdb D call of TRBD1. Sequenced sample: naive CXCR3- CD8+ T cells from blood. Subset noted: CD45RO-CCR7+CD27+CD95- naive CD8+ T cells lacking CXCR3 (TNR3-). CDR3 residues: CASSPGQGATEAFF.